This is a list of T cell receptor beta chains from one sample in a study of cytomegalovirus exposure and HLA in healthy donors. TCRdb keeps only in-frame clones here, not all; method: immunoSEQ multiplex PCR. The data show about 130,000 clones, about 11% seen once. Sequences were obtained from PBMCs. The receptors come from a woman aged 18-30 years in good health and CMV-seropositive. Both conserved end residues are part of each CDR3.

>13|TRBV19|TRBJ2-2
CASKDRYTGELFF
>13|TRBV6-1|TRBJ2-7
CAIYPGQGHEQYF
>11|TRBV19|TRBJ2-1
CALGLHNEQFF
>16|TRBV18|TRBJ2-7
CASSPKGREFGYEQYF
>18|TRBV6-1|TRBJ2-1
CASSEVGTSGSWDNEQFF
>14|TRBV6-1|TRBJ2-7
CASTRGTVTYEQYF
>15|TRBV5-1|TRBJ2-7
CASSFRTGSTYEQYF
>15|TRBV5-1|TRBJ2-3
CASSLAGTSTDTQYF
>15|TRBV27|TRBJ1-1
CASRDRGSMNTEAFF
>13|TRBV7-3|TRBJ2-3
CASSGQGSDTQYF
>14|TRBV6-5|TRBJ1-4
CASSRGTTGEKLFF
>16|TRBV29-1|TRBJ2-1
CSVEDAALAGFYEQFF
>13|TRBV27|TRBJ2-1
CATRLAGNNEQFF
>14|TRBV9|TRBJ1-3
CASSVETAGNTIYF
>14|TRBV2|TRBJ1-4
CASRGDSLNEKLFF
>11|TRBV13|TRBJ1-3
CASSLEDTIYF
>15|TRBV7-9|TRBJ2-3
CASSSGQGSTDTQYF
>12|TRBV29-1|NA
CSVGRTGGEQYF
>15|TRBV9|TRBJ2-1
CASSVSSGGSNEQFF
>15|TRBV30|TRBJ1-5
CAWSPGQGSNQPQHF
>16|TRBV5-3|TRBJ1-4
CARRLPRLGTNEKLFF
>10|TRBV7-9|TRBJ1-1
CASSGRGAFF
>13|TRBV29-1|TRBJ2-1
CSVVGQTMNEQFF
>14|TRBV11-1|TRBJ1-1
CASSLKQGNTEAFF
>16|TRBV5-1|TRBJ2-3
CASSLTLGALADTQYF
>15|TRBV5-4|TRBJ1-1
CASSSTGQMNTEAFF
>11|TRBV30|TRBJ1-2
CANDGAGDYTF
>15|TRBV6-5|TRBJ2-1
CASSYIGGRKNEQFF
>13|TRBV29-1|TRBJ2-2
CSDCTSLTGELFF
>15|TRBV2|TRBJ2-3
CASSDGLAGLDTQYF
>14|TRBV19|TRBJ2-7
CASSIDAGSYEQYF
>15|TRBV28|TRBJ2-7
CASSLGGAPSYEQYF
>14|TRBV4-1|TRBJ1-2
CASSLRQDLYGYTF
>15|TRBV5-1|TRBJ2-7
CASSLGTSALGEQYF
>14|TRBV29-1|TRBJ2-3
CSVAGTRGPDTQYF
>14|TRBV6-1|TRBJ2-5
CASRGQAYQETQYF
>19|TRBV5-1|TRBJ1-1
CASSLYSVSGRGFGTEAFF
>15|TRBV5-4|TRBJ2-7
CASSPRVIGDGEQYF
>13|TRBV19|TRBJ2-3
CASSIRGTDTQYF
>13|TRBV5-6|TRBJ2-1
CASSLDTNNEQFF
>12|TRBV6-1|TRBJ1-2
CASRGGNYGYTF
>13|TRBV7-6|TRBJ1-1
CASSLDSITEAFF
>15|TRBV6-1|TRBJ2-2
CASSGTSGSPGELFF
>16|TRBV19|TRBJ2-3
CASSTRSGKITDTQYF
>16|TRBV4-2|TRBJ2-1
CASSQETSGSYNEQFF
>15|TRBV5-1|TRBJ2-2
CASSLTIGVTGELFF
>14|TRBV6-1|TRBJ1-2
CASRDRGSGYGYTF
>13|TRBV7-2|TRBJ1-1
CASSPTGGTEAFF
>14|TRBV28|TRBJ2-2
CASSLYRATGELFF
>13|TRBV9|TRBJ2-7
CASSGTKDLPQYF
>15|TRBV6-5|TRBJ1-4
CASSYSPGGREKLFF
>16|TRBV28|TRBJ2-3
CASSRGQGASTDTQYF
>15|TRBV30|TRBJ1-6
CAWGWSAVYNSPLHF
>14|TRBV30|TRBJ1-5
CAWSVGQGNQPQHF
>15|TRBV5-6|TRBJ2-3
CASSLGLAATGTQYF
>12|TRBV10-3|TRBJ1-1
CAISRTGDEAFF
>8|TRBV21-1|TRBJ2-2
CGAGELFF
>16|TRBV23-1|TRBJ2-2
CASSHPRRASTGELFF
>16|TRBV5-1|TRBJ2-1
CASSLGLAVAYNEQFF